Following are 30 T cell receptor beta chains from one sample sequenced in a study of CD8 T cells in Susac syndrome. With random hexamers, 0.5 to 1 ug RNA was reverse transcribed. TCRdb fed the immunoSEQ multiplex PCR reads into MiXCR, producing one record per CDR3 protein. The sample carries roughly 89,000 distinct CDR3 sequences, approximately 96% recorded once. The sample taken for sequencing was CD8+ T cells from PBMCs. These receptors all stem from a human donor with Susac syndrome.

This clonotype appeared once. J is TRBJ1-2 and V is TRBV7-2; D might be TRBD1 (6 bases). The ends were cut back, 6 bases at V and 4 bases at J, with 18 bases in the middle. CDR3 length: 15 amino acids. CDR1 and CDR2 (germline): SGHTA, FQGNSA. The CDR3 DNA is TGTGCCAGCAGTAGTACAGGGAGGCTGTCCTATGGCTACACCTTC. Protein: CASSSTGRLSYGYTF.

This sequence joins TRBV12-3 or TRBV12-4 and TRBJ2-7; no clear D. V was pared by 2 bases and J by 0 bases, with 8 bases between. This CDR3 contains 14 residues. The CDR3 coding sequence is TGTGCCAGCAGTTTAACGGGTGTCTCCTACGAGCAGTACTTC. Amino acid sequence: CASSLTGVSYEQYF.

V is TRBV27 and J is TRBJ2-1; no reliable D call. Trimming left V 1 base short and J 4 bases short, with 8 bases between. This CDR3 is built from 14 residues. Germline-derived CDR1 and CDR2 are MNHEY and SMNVEV (reference sequence). CDR3 sequence reads: CASSLWGNYNEQFF. The CDR3 nucleotides are TGTGCCAGCAGTTTATGGGGTAATTACAATGAGCAGTTCTTC.

The chain couples TRBV2 to TRBJ1-1; weak D call: TRBD1 (5 bases). Germline CDR1 SNHLY, CDR2 FYNNEI. Between the trimmed V and J ends, which lost 6 bases and 0 bases, there was a span of 11 bases. CDR3 length: 14 residues. The CDR3 nucleotides read TGTGCCAGCAGGGGGGGTCTTGTGAACACTGAAGCTTTCTTT. Translating it yields CASRGGLVNTEAFF.

This chain connects TRBV5-1 to TRBJ1-2, with D perhaps TRBD1 (5 bases). This CDR3 is built from 15 residues. Germline CDR1 reads SGHRS; CDR2 reads YFSETQ. Trimming took off 4 bases at V and 4 bases at J, with 17 bases between the two ends. The CDR3 spells CASSPGSGGTYGYTF. CDR3 coding DNA: TGCGCCAGCAGCCCGGGGTCTGGGGGAACCTATGGCTACACCTTC.

The genes are TRBV6-5 and TRBJ2-5; 7 bases line up with TRBD1. The ends lost 2 bases at V and 5 bases at J; junction bases unmatched: 5. CDR1 is MNHEY, CDR2 SVGAGI, per germline. The CDR3 has 14 amino acids. The CDR3 coding sequence is TGTGCCAGCAGTTACCGACAGGGTAGGGAGACCCAGTACTTC. Translation gives CASSYRQGRETQYF.

The rearrangement links TRBV14 to TRBJ1-1; 11 nucleotides line up with TRBD1. The CDR3 totals 14 residues. The germline gives CDR1 SGHDN, CDR2 FVKESK. Trimming cost V 4 bases and J 10 bases; bases outside gene matches: 8. The DNA for the CDR3 is TGTGCCAGCAGCCCAGGACAGGGGGCTTGGGGAGCTTTCTTT. Residues: CASSPGQGAWGAFF.

The chain joins TRBV20-1 to TRBJ2-1; 9 bases map to TRBD1. Trimming at V came to 2 bases and at J to 4 bases, leaving 6 bases not matched to a gene. Germline V gene sequence: CDR1 DFQATT, CDR2 SNEGSKA (reference sequence). There are 15 residues in the CDR3. The CDR3 coding sequence is TGCAGTGCTAGACCTCACAGGGGGCGGTACAATGAGCAGTTCTTC. Translated: CSARPHRGRYNEQFF.

This sequence joins TRBV20-1 and TRBJ2-1; D might be TRBD2 (7 bases). V was trimmed by 5 bases and J by 6 bases, leaving 14 bases between them. CDR1 and CDR2 (germline): DFQATT, SNEGSKA (reference sequence). The CDR3 loop spans 13 amino acids. CDR3 sequence: CSARRGAFNEQFF. In DNA, the CDR3 is TGCAGTGCTCGACGGGGGGCCTTCAATGAGCAGTTCTTC.

The chain is built from TRBV20-1 and TRBJ2-3; D not resolved. Germline loops: CDR1 DFQATT, CDR2 SNEGSKA (reference sequence). V lost 0 bases and J 6 bases, leaving 13 bases between the germline ends. The CDR3 consists of 14 residues. The CDR3 spells CSARDRPPGDTQYF. CDR3 nucleotide sequence: TGCAGTGCTAGAGACCGACCTCCTGGGGATACGCAGTATTTT.

V and J are TRBV5-8 and TRBJ1-6; 7 positions match TRBD1. This CDR3 is built from 14 residues. From germline, CDR1 is SGHTS and CDR2 YDEGEE. V shed 4 bases, J shed 13 bases, and the junction held 11 bases outside the gene matches. CDR3 in amino acids: CASSPGQELQPLHF. For the CDR3, the DNA is TGTGCCAGCAGCCCCGGACAGGAACTCCAGCCCCTCCACTTT. The complete variable domain, with remaining parts taken from reference TRBV5-8 and TRBJ1-6, reads EAGVTQSPTHLIKTRGQQATLRCSPISGHTSVYWYQQALGLGLQFLLWYDEGEERNRGNFPPRFSGRQFPNYSSELNVNALELEDSALYLCASSPGQELQPLHFGNGTRLTVT.

The chain has TRBV6-2 or TRBV6-3 and TRBJ1-1; D is uncertain. The V end was cut by 0 bases, the J end by 1 base, with 6 bases between. The CDR3 has 14 residues. Germline CDR1 reads MNHEY; CDR2 reads SVGEGT. The DNA for the CDR3 is TGTGCCAGCAGTTACTCGGAGAAGAACACTGAAGCTTTCTTT. It yields the protein CASSYSEKNTEAFF.

This clonotype showed up just a few times. V is TRBV4-1 and J is TRBJ2-7; no reliable D call. With 0 bases removed from V and 7 bases from J, the gap between germline ends came to 10 bases. The CDR3 sequence is 13 residues long. From germline, CDR1 is MGHRA and CDR2 YSYEKL. The CDR3 loop reads CASSQDGSGEQYF. Written as DNA, the CDR3 is TGCGCCAGCAGCCAAGATGGCTCTGGGGAGCAGTACTTC.

This chain uses TRBV9 with TRBJ2-5; 9 bases match TRBD1. Germline V lookup: CDR1 SGDLS, CDR2 YYNGEE. The trim removed 4 bases at V and 4 bases at J, leaving 11 bases unmatched. The CDR3 is 16 residues long. The CDR3 region has the DNA TGTGCCAGCAGCTCACTGGGACAGGGAAGTCCAGAGACCCAGTACTTC. It codes for CASSSLGQGSPETQYF.

The chain links TRBV30 to TRBJ1-2; perhaps TRBD1 as D (6 bases). Germline V CDR1 and CDR2: GTSNPN, SVGIG (reference sequence). V was pared by 3 bases and J by 3 bases, with 11 bases between. This CDR3 contains 13 residues. The CDR3 region is CAWSSRGDYGYTF. The CDR3 nucleotides are TGTGCCTGGAGCTCCAGGGGTGACTATGGCTACACCTTC.

This rearrangement joins TRBV28 to TRBJ2-7; D uncertain. With 6 bases removed from V and 5 bases from J, the gap between germline ends came to 11 bases. The length of the CDR3 is 12 residues. CDR1 is MDHEN, CDR2 SYDVKM, per germline. CDR3 DNA sequence: TGTGCCAGCAGCTCCGCCCCCGACGAGCAGTACTTC. Translation gives CASSSAPDEQYF.

The V gene is TRBV13, the J gene TRBJ2-1; the D gene is possibly TRBD2 (6 bases). The CDR3 is 13 amino acids. Trimming took off 5 bases at V and 9 bases at J, with 14 bases between the two ends. Germline lookup yields CDR1 PRHDT and CDR2 FYEKMQ (reference sequence). The CDR3 loop reads CASSPGAESEQFF. As DNA, the CDR3 is TGTGCCAGCAGCCCGGGAGCAGAGAGTGAGCAGTTCTTC.

The V call is TRBV5-4, the J call TRBJ2-1; D possibly corresponds to TRBD2 (6 bases). Trimming took off 7 bases at V and 6 bases at J, with 11 bases between the two ends. Germline CDR1 is SGHNT and CDR2 is YYREEE (reference sequence). The length of the CDR3 is 12 residues. The CDR3 loop reads CASHLGGNEQFF. The DNA for the CDR3 is TGTGCCAGCCACCTCGGGGGCAATGAGCAGTTCTTC.

This chain links TRBV27 with TRBJ1-2; D is possibly TRBD1 (5 bases). Trimming left V 8 bases short and J 4 bases short, with 14 bases between. The CDR3 is 13 amino acids. Germline V gene lookup returns CDR1 MNHEY and CDR2 SMNVEV (reference sequence). CDR3 coding DNA: TGTGCCAGCTTCACGGGGGGTGGCTATGGCTACACCTTC. This translates into CASFTGGGYGYTF.

The rearrangement uses TRBV6-1 and TRBJ1-2, with 7 bases matching TRBD1. Germline trimming cut 3 bases from V and 5 bases from J; bases unmatched to any gene: 6. The CDR3 runs 14 residues. The germline CDR1 and CDR2 sequences are MNHNS and SASEGT. CDR3: CASSERQGWYGYTF. For the CDR3, the DNA is TGTGCCAGCAGTGAGAGACAGGGCTGGTATGGCTACACCTTC.

The rearrangement links TRBV7-2 to TRBJ1-1, with 7 nucleotides matching TRBD1. The V and J ends lost 6 bases and 1 base, in that order; junction bases with no gene match: 5. The CDR3 sequence is 14 residues long. Germline V gene data show CDR1 as SGHTA and CDR2 as FQGNSA. The CDR3 loop reads CASRRDRANTEAFF. CDR3 nucleotides: TGTGCCAGCAGACGAGACAGGGCGAACACTGAAGCTTTCTTT.

The J gene is TRBJ2-7, the V gene TRBV6-5; maybe TRBD1 (5 bases). The V gene's germline CDR1 is MNHEY and CDR2 SVGAGI. Trimming took 1 base from V and 2 from J, leaving 12 bases between them. There are 15 residues in the CDR3. The CDR3 nucleotides read TGTGCCAGCAGTTACTATTATCAGGGCACCTACGAGCAGTACTTC. Its translation is CASSYYYQGTYEQYF.

The V call is TRBV29-1, the J call TRBJ1-1; D gene unclear. This CDR3 has 13 amino acids. Per the germline V gene, CDR1 is SQVTM and CDR2 is ANQGSEA. Between the trimmed V and J ends, which lost 4 bases and 2 bases, there was a span of 11 bases. CDR3 nucleotides: TGCAGCGTTGCCGTGGCAGCAAACACTGAAGCTTTCTTT. It encodes CSVAVAANTEAFF.

The chain couples TRBV4-3 to TRBJ2-1; 8 bases map to TRBD1. V gave up 1 base and J gave up 4 bases; unmatched junction bases: 6. Germline values: CDR1 LGHNA, CDR2 YSLEER. The CDR3 covers 16 residues. The CDR3 DNA follows: TGCGCCAGCAGCCAAGGGCCAGGGGGCTGGTACAATGAGCAGTTCTTC. Its protein is CASSQGPGGWYNEQFF.

V is TRBV14 and J is TRBJ2-7; no clear D. V lost 1 base and J lost 2, with 9 bases in between. The length of the CDR3 is 14 residues. The V gene's germline CDR1 is SGHDN and CDR2 FVKESK. The CDR3 here is CASSQVAGPYEQYF. The CDR3 DNA sequence: TGTGCCAGCAGCCAAGTAGCCGGGCCCTACGAGCAGTACTTC.

This sequence joins TRBV24-1 and TRBJ1-2; D is unresolved. The CDR3 totals 11 residues. The V gene's germline CDR1 is KGHDR and CDR2 SFDVKD. Trimming left V 2 bases short and J 8 bases short, with 5 bases between. Here the CDR3 DNA reads TGTGCCACCAGTGATTCCTTCGGCTACACCTTC. This codes for CATSDSFGYTF.

The chain carries TRBV7-3 and TRBJ2-1; 12 bases agree with TRBD2. Losses at the gene ends were 10 bases for V and 2 bases for J; bases not matched to a gene: 0. Germline V gene lookup returns CDR1 SGHTA and CDR2 FQGTGA. The CDR3 has 13 residues. The CDR3 region is CATSGGAYNEQFF. Written as DNA, the CDR3 is TGTGCCACTAGCGGGGGGGCCTACAATGAGCAGTTCTTC.

The gene calls are TRBV4-2 and TRBJ2-6; a possible D gene is TRBD2 (5 bases). There are 18 residues in the CDR3. Looked up from germline, CDR1 is LGHNA and CDR2 is YNFKEQ. Deletions cut 3 bases from V and 0 bases from J, with 15 bases between. CDR3 bases: TGTGCCAGCAGCCAGGAGGCGACGGAGAGCTCTGGGGCCAACGTCCTGACTTTC. Translation gives CASSQEATESSGANVLTF.

The CDR3, as DNA: TGTGCCTGGACGGAGGGTATTTTGAACACTGAAGCTTTCTTT. It translates to CAWTEGILNTEAFF. The genes are TRBV30 and TRBJ1-1; D call uncertain. V lost 4 bases to trimming and J lost 0 bases, with 12 bases between them. Looked up from germline, CDR1 is GTSNPN and CDR2 is SVGIG (reference sequence). The CDR3 spans 14 residues.

The V call is TRBV12-3 or TRBV12-4, the J call TRBJ1-2; D remains ambiguous. V dropped 7 bases and J dropped 0 bases, with 6 bases sitting between them. This CDR3 contains 12 residues. CDR3 protein: CASTGANYGYTF. CDR3 DNA sequence: TGTGCCAGCACCGGAGCTAACTATGGCTACACCTTC.